One sample yielded the 10 T cell receptor beta chains listed below, sequenced in a study of blood T cell repertoires in COVID-19. The repertoire was sequenced with immunoSEQ multiplex PCR; TCRdb's copy has only in-frame clones and lacks some. The sample lists more than 350,000 clones; 89% were seen once. The sequenced material came from peripheral blood. These receptors were obtained from a woman in her 30s with COVID-19, enrolled during active disease.

A few counts support this clone. The CDR3 region is CASSPRDRVYGYTF. DNA of the CDR3: TGTGCCAGCAGCCCCCGGGACAGGGTATATGGCTACACCTTC. The chain is built from TRBV7-9 and TRBJ1-2, with TRBD1 matching 9 bases. This CDR3 spans 14 amino acids. Germline loops: CDR1 SEHNR, CDR2 FQNEAQ (reference sequence). Unmatched junction bases numbered 6, after V lost 5 bases and J lost 5 bases. Together with reference TRBV7-9 and TRBJ1-2, the CDR3 gives the full variable domain: DTGVSQNPRHKITKRGQNVTFRCDPISEHNRLYWYRQTLGQGPEFLTYFQNEAQLEKSRLLSDRFSAERPKGSFSTLEIQRTEQGDSAMYLCASSPRDRVYGYTFGSGTRLTVV.

This sequence joins TRBV7-9 and TRBJ2-7, with TRBD1 matching over 7 bases. Trimming took 0 bases from V and 3 from J; bases not matched to a gene: 5. CDR3 length: 15 residues. Germline lookup yields CDR1 SEHNR and CDR2 FQNEAQ (reference sequence). The CDR3, as DNA: TGTGCCAGCAGCTTAGCGGAAGCAGGGGGCTACGAGCAGTACGTC. Translated, it gives CASSLAEAGGYEQYV.

This clone occurred once. The chain combines TRBV18 with TRBJ1-2; TRBD1 matches 8 bases. J gave up 0 bases and V 0 bases, and 6 bases lay outside the gene matches. In germline, CDR1 is KGHSH, CDR2 LQKENI. The CDR3 is 17 amino acids. CDR3 sequence (DNA): TGTGCCAGCTCACCACCTAGGACAGGGACTACTAACTATGGCTACACCTTC. Amino acid sequence: CASSPPRTGTTNYGYTF.

V is TRBV6-6 and J is TRBJ1-2, with D uncertain. This CDR3 region has 15 residues. Per germline, CDR1 MNHNY and CDR2 SVGAGI (reference sequence). Between the trimmed V and J ends, which lost 2 bases and 0 bases, there was a span of 10 bases. The DNA for the CDR3 is TGTGCCAGCAGTTACATAGGCAGGTCTAACTATGGCTACACCTTC. Residues: CASSYIGRSNYGYTF.

The chain carries TRBV11-2 and TRBJ2-2, with 9 bases matching TRBD1. V was clipped by 5 bases and J by 6 bases; unmatched bases: 4. CDR1 and CDR2 (germline): SGHAT, FQNNGV. This CDR3 region has 14 residues. The CDR3 DNA reads TGTGCCAGCAGCACACAGGGGGCCGCCGGGGAGCTGTTTTTT. Translating gives CASSTQGAAGELFF.

V gene TRBV28 combines with J gene TRBJ1-1; 8 positions agree with TRBD1. The germline CDR1 and CDR2 sequences are MDHEN and SYDVKM. Unmatched junction bases numbered 21, after V lost 5 bases and J lost 10 bases. This CDR3 has 17 amino acids. CDR3 nucleotides: TGTGCCAGCAGTCCTACACACTTAATATCCCGACAGGGGAGAGCTTTCTTT. Protein: CASSPTHLISRQGRAFF.

The V and J genes are TRBV7-8 and TRBJ1-6; TRBD1 aligns across 9 bases. Germline CDR1 reads SGHVS; CDR2 reads FQNEAQ. This CDR3 region has 14 residues. V gave up 8 bases and J gave up 9 bases; unmatched junction bases: 8. Here the CDR3 DNA reads TGTGCCAGCGGAACAGGGGGCGGACTTTCACCCCTCCACTTT. Amino acid sequence: CASGTGGGLSPLHF.

This clone has a single count. This sequence joins TRBV5-4 and TRBJ2-1; possibly TRBD1 for D (6 bases). The V gene lost 4 bases and the J gene lost 6 bases, with 14 bases spanning the gap. The germline V gene has CDR1 SGHNT and CDR2 YYREEE (reference sequence). CDR3 length: 14 amino acids. The DNA of the CDR3 is TGTGCCAGCAGCGGATCTAGGGGGTCCAATGAGCAGTTCTTC. Encoded protein: CASSGSRGSNEQFF.

V usage is TRBV5-1 and J usage is TRBJ1-5; 7 bases fit TRBD1. The V gene end was trimmed by 2 bases and the J gene end by 1 base; junction bases not matched to a gene: 3. There are 15 residues in the CDR3. Germline V CDR1 and CDR2: SGHRS, YFSETQ. This CDR3 is CASSFDRESNQPQHF. The CDR3 DNA is TGCGCCAGCAGCTTCGACAGGGAAAGCAATCAGCCCCAGCATTTT.

CDR3 nucleotide sequence: TGTGCCAGCAGCTTCCAGCTAGCGCCCCTTCAAGAGTATTTT. Protein: CASSFQLAPLQEYF. V is TRBV7-2 and J is TRBJ2-3, with D tentatively TRBD2 (6 bases). The germline V gene has CDR1 SGHTA and CDR2 FQGNSA. This CDR3 comprises 14 residues. V was shortened by 3 bases and J by 13 bases, with 20 bases between the two germline ends.